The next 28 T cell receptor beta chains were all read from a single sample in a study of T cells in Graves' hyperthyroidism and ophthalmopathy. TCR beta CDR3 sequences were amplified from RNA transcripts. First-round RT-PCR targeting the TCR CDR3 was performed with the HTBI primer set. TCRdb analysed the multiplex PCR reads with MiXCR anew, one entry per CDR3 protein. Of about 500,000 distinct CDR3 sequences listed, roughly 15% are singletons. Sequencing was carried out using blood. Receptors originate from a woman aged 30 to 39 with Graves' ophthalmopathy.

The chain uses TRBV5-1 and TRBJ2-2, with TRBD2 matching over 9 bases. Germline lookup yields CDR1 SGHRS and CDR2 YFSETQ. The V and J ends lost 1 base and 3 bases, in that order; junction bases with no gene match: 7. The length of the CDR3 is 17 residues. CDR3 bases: TGCGCCAGCAGCTTGCCCGCGGGAGGGCTGGACACCGGGGAGCTGTTTTTT. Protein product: CASSLPAGGLDTGELFF.

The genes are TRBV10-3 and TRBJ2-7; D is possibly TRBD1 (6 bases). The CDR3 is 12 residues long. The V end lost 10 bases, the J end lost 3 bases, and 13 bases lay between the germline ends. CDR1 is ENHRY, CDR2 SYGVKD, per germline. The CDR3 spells CATARGDYEQYF. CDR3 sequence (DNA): TGTGCCACGGCCAGGGGTGACTACGAGCAGTACTTC.

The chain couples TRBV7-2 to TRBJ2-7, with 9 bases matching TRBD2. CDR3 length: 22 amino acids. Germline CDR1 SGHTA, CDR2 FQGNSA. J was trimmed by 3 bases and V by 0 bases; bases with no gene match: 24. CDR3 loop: CASSLARQEAGVAGVQFYEQYF. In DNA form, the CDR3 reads TGTGCCAGCAGCTTAGCTCGGCAGGAGGCGGGGGTAGCGGGAGTCCAATTCTACGAGCAGTACTTC. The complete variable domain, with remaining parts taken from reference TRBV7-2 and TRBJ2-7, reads GAGVSQSPSNKVTEKGKDVELRCDPISGHTALYWYRQSLGQGLEFLIYFQGNSAPDKSGLPSDRFSAERTGGSVSTLTIQRTQQEDSAVYLCASSLARQEAGVAGVQFYEQYFGPGTRLTVT.

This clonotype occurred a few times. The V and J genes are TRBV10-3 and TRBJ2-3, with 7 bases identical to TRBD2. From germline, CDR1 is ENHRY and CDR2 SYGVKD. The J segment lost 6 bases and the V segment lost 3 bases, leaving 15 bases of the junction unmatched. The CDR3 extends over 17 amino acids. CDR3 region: CAISEPFGGTIADTQYF. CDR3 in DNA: TGTGCCATCAGTGAACCCTTCGGGGGGACGATCGCGGATACGCAGTATTTT.

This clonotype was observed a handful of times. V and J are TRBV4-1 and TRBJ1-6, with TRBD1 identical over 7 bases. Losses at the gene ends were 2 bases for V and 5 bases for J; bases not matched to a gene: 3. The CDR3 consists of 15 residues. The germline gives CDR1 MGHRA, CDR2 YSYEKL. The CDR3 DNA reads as TGCGCCAGCAGCCAACCAGGGACAGATAATTCACCCCTCCACTTT. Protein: CASSQPGTDNSPLHF.

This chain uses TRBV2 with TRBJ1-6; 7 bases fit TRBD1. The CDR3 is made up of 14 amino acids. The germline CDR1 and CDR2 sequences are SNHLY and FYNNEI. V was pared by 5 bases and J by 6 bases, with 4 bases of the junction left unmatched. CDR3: CASSRDSANSPLHF. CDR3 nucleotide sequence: TGTGCCAGCAGTAGGGACAGCGCTAATTCACCCCTCCACTTT.

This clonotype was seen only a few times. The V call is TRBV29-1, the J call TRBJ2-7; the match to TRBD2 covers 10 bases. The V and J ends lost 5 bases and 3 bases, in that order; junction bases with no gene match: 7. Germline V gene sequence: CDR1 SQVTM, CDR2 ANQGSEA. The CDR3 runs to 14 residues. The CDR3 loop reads CSVLAGVKVYEQYF. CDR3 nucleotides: TGCAGCGTTCTAGCGGGAGTCAAGGTCTACGAGCAGTACTTC.

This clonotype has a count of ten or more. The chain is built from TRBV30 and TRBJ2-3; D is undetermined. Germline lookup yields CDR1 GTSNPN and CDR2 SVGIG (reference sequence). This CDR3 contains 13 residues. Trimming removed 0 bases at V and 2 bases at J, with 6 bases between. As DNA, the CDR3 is TGTGCCTGGAGTGTACAGACCACAGATACGCAGTATTTT. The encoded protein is CAWSVQTTDTQYF.

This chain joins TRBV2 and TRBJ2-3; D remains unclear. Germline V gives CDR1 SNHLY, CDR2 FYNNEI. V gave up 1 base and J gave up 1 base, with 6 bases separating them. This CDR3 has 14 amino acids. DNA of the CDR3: TGTGCCAGCAGTGAAGTGGCTCGCACAGATACGCAGTATTTT. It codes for CASSEVARTDTQYF.

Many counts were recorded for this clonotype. This CDR3 is CASSLDEGDTQYF. The CDR3 bases are TGTGCCAGCAGCTTAGACGAGGGAGATACGCAGTATTTT. This sequence joins TRBV11-2 and TRBJ2-3, with D tentatively TRBD2 (5 bases). Germline CDR1 is SGHAT and CDR2 is FQNNGV. The CDR3 is made up of 13 amino acids. Trimming pared 0 bases from V and 5 bases from J, leaving 6 bases between.

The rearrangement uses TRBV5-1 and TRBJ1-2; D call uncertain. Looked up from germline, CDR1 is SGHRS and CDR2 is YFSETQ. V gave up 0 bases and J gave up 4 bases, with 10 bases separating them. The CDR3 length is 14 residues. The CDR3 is CASSLDRGGYGYTF. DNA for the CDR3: TGCGCCAGCAGCTTGGACCGGGGAGGCTATGGCTACACCTTC.

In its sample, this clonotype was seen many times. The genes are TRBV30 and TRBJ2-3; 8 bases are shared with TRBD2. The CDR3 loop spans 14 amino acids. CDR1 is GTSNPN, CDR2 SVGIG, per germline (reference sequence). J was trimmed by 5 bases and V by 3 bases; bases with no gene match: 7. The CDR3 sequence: CAWRRAGAVDTQYF. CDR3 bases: TGTGCCTGGAGGCGAGCGGGGGCGGTAGATACGCAGTATTTT.

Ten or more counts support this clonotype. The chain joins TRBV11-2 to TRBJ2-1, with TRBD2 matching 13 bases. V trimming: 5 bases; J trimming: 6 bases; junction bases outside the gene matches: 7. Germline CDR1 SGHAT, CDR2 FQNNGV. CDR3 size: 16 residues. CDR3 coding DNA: TGTGCCAGCAGCCAACTAGCGGGAGGGACCACCAATGAGCAGTTCTTC. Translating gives CASSQLAGGTTNEQFF.

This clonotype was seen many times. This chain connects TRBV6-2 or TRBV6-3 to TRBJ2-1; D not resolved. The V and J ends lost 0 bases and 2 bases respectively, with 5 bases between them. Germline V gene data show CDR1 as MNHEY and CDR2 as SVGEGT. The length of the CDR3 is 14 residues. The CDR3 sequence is CASSYSVAYNEQFF. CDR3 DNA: TGTGCCAGCAGTTACTCTGTAGCCTACAATGAGCAGTTCTTC.

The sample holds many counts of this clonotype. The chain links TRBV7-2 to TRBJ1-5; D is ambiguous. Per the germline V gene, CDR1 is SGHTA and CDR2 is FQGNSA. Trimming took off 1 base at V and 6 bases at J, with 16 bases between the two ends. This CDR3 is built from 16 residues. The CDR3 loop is CASSLVSDVPSQPQHF. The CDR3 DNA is TGTGCCAGCAGCTTAGTATCTGACGTTCCTAGTCAGCCCCAGCATTTT.

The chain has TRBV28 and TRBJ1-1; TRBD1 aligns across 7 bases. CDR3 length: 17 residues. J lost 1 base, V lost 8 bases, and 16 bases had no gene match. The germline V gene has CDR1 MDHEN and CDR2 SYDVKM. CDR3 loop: CASGSLRLGQPNTEAFF. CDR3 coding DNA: TGTGCCAGCGGTTCTCTCCGGCTGGGACAGCCGAACACTGAAGCTTTCTTT. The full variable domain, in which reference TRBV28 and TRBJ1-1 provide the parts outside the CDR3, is DVKVTQSSRYLVKRTGEKVFLECVQDMDHENMFWYRQDPGLGLRLIYFSYDVKMKEKGDIPEGYSVSREKKERFSLILESASTNQTSMYLCASGSLRLGQPNTEAFFGQGTRLTVV.

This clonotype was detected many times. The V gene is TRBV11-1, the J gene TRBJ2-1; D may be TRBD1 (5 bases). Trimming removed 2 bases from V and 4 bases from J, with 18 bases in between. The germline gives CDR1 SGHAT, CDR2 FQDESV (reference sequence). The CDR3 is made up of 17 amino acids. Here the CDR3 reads CASSLRGPSFGYNEQFF. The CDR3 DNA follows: TGTGCCAGCAGCTTAAGGGGCCCTAGTTTCGGTTACAATGAGCAGTTCTTC.

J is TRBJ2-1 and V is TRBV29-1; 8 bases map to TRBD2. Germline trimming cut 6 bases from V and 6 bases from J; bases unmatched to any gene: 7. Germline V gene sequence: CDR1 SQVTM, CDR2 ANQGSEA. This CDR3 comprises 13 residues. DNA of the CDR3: TGCAGCGTGCCGAGTAGCGGGATCAATGAGCAGTTCTTC. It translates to CSVPSSGINEQFF.

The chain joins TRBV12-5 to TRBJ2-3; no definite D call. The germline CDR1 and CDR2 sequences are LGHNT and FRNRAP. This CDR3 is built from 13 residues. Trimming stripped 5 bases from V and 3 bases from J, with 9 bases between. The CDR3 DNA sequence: TGTGCTAGTGGTCTTACGTCGACAGATACGCAGTATTTT. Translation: CASGLTSTDTQYF.

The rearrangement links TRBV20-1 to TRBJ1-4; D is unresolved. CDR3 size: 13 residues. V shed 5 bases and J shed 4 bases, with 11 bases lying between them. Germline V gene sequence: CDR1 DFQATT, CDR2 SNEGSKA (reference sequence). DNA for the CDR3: TGCAGTGCTCGACGCAGCCTTAATGAAAAACTGTTTTTT. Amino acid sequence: CSARRSLNEKLFF.

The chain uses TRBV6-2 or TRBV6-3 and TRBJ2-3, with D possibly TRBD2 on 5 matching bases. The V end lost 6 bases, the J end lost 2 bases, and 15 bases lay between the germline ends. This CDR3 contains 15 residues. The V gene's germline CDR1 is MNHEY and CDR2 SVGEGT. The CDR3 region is CASSRFEGFTDTQYF. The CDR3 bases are TGTGCCAGCAGCCGCTTTGAGGGTTTCACAGATACGCAGTATTTT.

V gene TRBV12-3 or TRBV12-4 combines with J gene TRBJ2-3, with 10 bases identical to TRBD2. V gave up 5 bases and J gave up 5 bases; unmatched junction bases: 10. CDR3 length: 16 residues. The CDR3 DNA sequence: TGTGCCAGCAGTCCCCTCCGGCTAGCGGGAGAAGATACGCAGTATTTT. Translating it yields CASSPLRLAGEDTQYF.

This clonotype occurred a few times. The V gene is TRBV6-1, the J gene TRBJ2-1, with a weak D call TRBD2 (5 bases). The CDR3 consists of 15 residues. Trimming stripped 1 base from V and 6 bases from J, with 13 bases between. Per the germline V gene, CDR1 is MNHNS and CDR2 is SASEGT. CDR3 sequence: CASSEVRGVSNEQFF. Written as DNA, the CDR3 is TGTGCCAGCAGTGAAGTTCGGGGTGTCAGCAATGAGCAGTTCTTC.

The CDR3 is CASSLDTRAYYGYTF. In DNA, the CDR3 is TGTGCCAGCAGCTTAGATACCAGGGCGTACTATGGCTACACCTTC. V is TRBV7-2 and J is TRBJ1-2; D perhaps matches TRBD1 (5 bases). Germline loops: CDR1 SGHTA, CDR2 FQGNSA. Trimming shortened V by 1 base and J by 3 bases, and 12 bases separated the two germline ends. The CDR3 sequence is 15 residues long.

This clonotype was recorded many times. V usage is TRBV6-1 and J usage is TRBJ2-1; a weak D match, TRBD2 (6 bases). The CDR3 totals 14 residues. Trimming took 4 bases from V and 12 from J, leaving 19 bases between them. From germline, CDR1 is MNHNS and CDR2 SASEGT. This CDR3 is CASSATGLQSVQFF. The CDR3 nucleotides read TGTGCCAGCAGTGCTACGGGACTGCAAAGTGTGCAGTTCTTC.

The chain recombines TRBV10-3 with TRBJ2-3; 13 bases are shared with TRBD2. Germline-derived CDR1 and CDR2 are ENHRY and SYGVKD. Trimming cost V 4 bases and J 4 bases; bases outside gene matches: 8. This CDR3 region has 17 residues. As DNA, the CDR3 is TGTGCCATCAGTGCCAGGACTAGCGGGAGTCGGGCAGATACGCAGTATTTT. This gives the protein CAISARTSGSRADTQYF.

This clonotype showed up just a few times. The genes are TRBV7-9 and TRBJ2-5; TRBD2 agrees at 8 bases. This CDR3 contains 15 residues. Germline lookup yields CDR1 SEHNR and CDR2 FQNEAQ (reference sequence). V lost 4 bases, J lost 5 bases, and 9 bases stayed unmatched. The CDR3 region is CASSSTAGATETQYF. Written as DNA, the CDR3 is TGTGCCAGCAGCTCGACAGCGGGAGCGACGGAGACCCAGTACTTC.

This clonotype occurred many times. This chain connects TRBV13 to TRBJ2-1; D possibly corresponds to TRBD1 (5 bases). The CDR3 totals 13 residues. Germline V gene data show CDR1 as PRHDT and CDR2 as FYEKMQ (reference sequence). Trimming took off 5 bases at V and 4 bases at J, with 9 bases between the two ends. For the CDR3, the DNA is TGTGCCAGCAGCCACAGACAGTACAATGAGCAGTTCTTC. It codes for CASSHRQYNEQFF. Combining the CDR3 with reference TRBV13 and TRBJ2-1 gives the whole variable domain AAGVIQSPRHLIKEKRETATLKCYPIPRHDTVYWYQQGPGQDPQFLISFYEKMQSDKGSIPDRFSAQQFSDYHSELNMSSLELGDSALYFCASSHRQYNEQFFGPGTRLTVL.